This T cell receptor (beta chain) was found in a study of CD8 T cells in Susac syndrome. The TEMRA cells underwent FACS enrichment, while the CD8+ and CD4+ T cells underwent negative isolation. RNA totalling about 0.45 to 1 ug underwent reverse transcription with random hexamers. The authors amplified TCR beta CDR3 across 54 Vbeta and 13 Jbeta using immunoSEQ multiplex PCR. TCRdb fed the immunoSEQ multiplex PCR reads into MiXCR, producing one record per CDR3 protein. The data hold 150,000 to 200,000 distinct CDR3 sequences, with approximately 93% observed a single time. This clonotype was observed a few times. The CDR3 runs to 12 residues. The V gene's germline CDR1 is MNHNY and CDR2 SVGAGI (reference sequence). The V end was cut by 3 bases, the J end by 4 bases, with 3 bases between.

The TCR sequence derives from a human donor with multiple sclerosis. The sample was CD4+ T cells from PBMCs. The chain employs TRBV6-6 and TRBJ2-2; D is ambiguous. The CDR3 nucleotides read TGTGCCAGCAGTTATTTCACCGGGGAGCTGTTTTTT. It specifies CASSYFTGELFF.